Below are 27 T cell receptor beta chains sequenced from a single sample in a study of T-cell memory formation after mild COVID-19. In TCRdb, the 5' RACE reads were re-called with MiXCR into one record per CDR3 protein. This sample has approximately 350,000 distinct CDR3 sequences, with approximately 12% found just once. The sample comprised PBMCs or a T cell subset sorted from them (not recorded which). These receptors originate from a man aged 18 to 30 who had mild COVID-19 (a few samples of this study predate the infection). Cell type and time point are not known.

The rearrangement links TRBV6-5 to TRBJ2-1; D remains ambiguous. V was clipped by 5 bases and J by 0 bases, with 11 bases between them. CDR3 length equals 15 residues. Germline loops: CDR1 MNHEY, CDR2 SVGAGI. DNA for the CDR3: TGTGCCAGCAGTGCCGGCGCCAGCTCCTACAATGAGCAGTTCTTC. It codes for CASSAGASSYNEQFF.

The CDR3 sequence is CASSVEGTGYNEQYF. In DNA form, the CDR3 reads TGTGCCAGCAGCGTAGAGGGGACAGGGTACAACGAGCAGTACTTC. The V and J genes are TRBV9 and TRBJ2-7, with 9 bases identical to TRBD1. V gave up 0 bases and J gave up 5 bases; unmatched junction bases: 6. Germline V CDR1 and CDR2: SGDLS, YYNGEE. CDR3 length: 15 amino acids.

This chain connects TRBV4-1 to TRBJ1-2, with a weak D call TRBD1 (6 bases). V was clipped by 4 bases and J by 6 bases, with 15 bases between them. This CDR3 region has 14 residues. CDR1 MGHRA and CDR2 YSYEKL come from the germline V gene. The CDR3 reads CASSREQGGHGYTF. Here the CDR3 DNA reads TGCGCCAGCAGCCGGGAACAGGGTGGGCATGGCTACACCTTC.

This clonotype was counted only a few times. This rearrangement joins TRBV20-1 to TRBJ2-7; D ambiguous. Germline CDR1 and CDR2: DFQATT and SNEGSKA (reference sequence). Deletions cut 0 bases from V and 0 bases from J, with 9 bases between. The CDR3 contains 14 residues. CDR3 nucleotide sequence: TGCAGTGCTAGAGAGGAACAGAACTCCTACGAGCAGTACTTC. Protein: CSAREEQNSYEQYF.

This clonotype was seen only a few times. The gene calls are TRBV5-1 and TRBJ1-4, with 7 bases that match TRBD1. The CDR3 consists of 12 residues. Germline CDR1 is SGHRS and CDR2 is YFSETQ. V lost 7 bases and J lost 8; bases outside the gene matches: 5. CDR3 sequence: CASSRGQEKLFF. The CDR3 nucleotides read TGCGCCAGCTCCCGGGGACAGGAAAAACTGTTTTTT.

This clonotype has a handful of counts. This chain links TRBV9 with TRBJ2-7; TRBD1 matches at 7 bases. From germline, CDR1 is SGDLS and CDR2 YYNGEE. Trimming took 4 bases from V and 5 from J; bases not matched to a gene: 9. The CDR3 is made up of 14 amino acids. This chain's CDR3 is CASSFSGQRDEQYF. In DNA, the CDR3 is TGTGCCAGCAGCTTTTCGGGACAGCGAGACGAGCAGTACTTC.

This clonotype was found a few times. The chain links TRBV4-1 to TRBJ2-3; D tentatively fits TRBD1 or TRBD2 (6 bases each). The germline gives CDR1 MGHRA, CDR2 YSYEKL. Trimming left V 2 bases short and J 5 bases short, with 17 bases between. The CDR3 extends over 16 amino acids. The CDR3 sequence: CASSQRVLKGGDTQYF. The CDR3 bases are TGCGCCAGCAGCCAAAGGGTACTAAAGGGGGGAGATACGCAGTATTTT.

This sequence joins TRBV7-2 and TRBJ2-3, with 11 bases that match TRBD2. Germline CDR1 reads SGHTA; CDR2 reads FQGNSA. V was pared by 4 bases and J by 2 bases, with 8 bases of the junction left unmatched. The CDR3 is 17 amino acids. The chain's CDR3 is CASSSLLAGGNTDTQYF. The CDR3 DNA follows: TGTGCCAGCAGCTCCCTCCTAGCGGGGGGCAACACAGATACGCAGTATTTT.

This clonotype has just a few counts. The chain links TRBV29-1 to TRBJ2-1; 10 bases align to TRBD1. Germline loops: CDR1 SQVTM, CDR2 ANQGSEA. The CDR3 has 13 residues. J gave up 7 bases and V 5 bases, and 5 bases lay outside the gene matches. CDR3 DNA: TGCAGCGTTCGACCGGGACAGGGGAATGAGCAGTTCTTC. The encoded protein is CSVRPGQGNEQFF.

This rearrangement joins TRBV6-5 to TRBJ2-5; 9 bases fit TRBD2. The V gene's germline CDR1 is MNHEY and CDR2 SVGAGI. CDR3 length: 14 amino acids. The V segment lost 10 bases and the J segment 4 bases; nucleotides outside the gene matches: 10. CDR3 in DNA: TGTGCCACCAAACTAGCGGGTCTTACAGAGACCCAGTACTTC. Translating it yields CATKLAGLTETQYF.

This clonotype was seen a few times. The chain joins TRBV19 to TRBJ1-5; maybe TRBD1 (5 bases). The CDR3 loop spans 13 amino acids. Trimming removed 6 bases from V and 7 bases from J, with 13 bases in between. Germline assignment: CDR1 LNHDA and CDR2 SQIVND (reference sequence). The CDR3: CASRTAGKQPQHF. The CDR3 nucleotides read TGTGCCAGTAGGACCGCAGGGAAACAGCCCCAGCATTTT.

This clonotype was detected a few times. The chain joins TRBV20-1 to TRBJ2-4, with D perhaps matching TRBD2 (7 bases). V dropped 0 bases and J dropped 8 bases, with 23 bases sitting between them. CDR1 DFQATT and CDR2 SNEGSKA come from the germline V gene (reference sequence). The CDR3 sequence is 17 residues long. CDR3: CSARDLGGGGESDIQYF. CDR3 in DNA: TGCAGTGCTAGAGACCTTGGTGGGGGGGGCGAATCCGACATTCAGTACTTC.

This clonotype occurred a few times. The chain joins TRBV20-1 to TRBJ1-1, with 7 bases matching TRBD1. J gave up 4 bases and V 2 bases, and 16 bases lay outside the gene matches. The CDR3 is 17 amino acids. Germline V lookup: CDR1 DFQATT, CDR2 SNEGSKA (reference sequence). CDR3 loop: CSARTSPGGGRFTEAFF. In nucleotides, the CDR3 is TGCAGTGCTAGAACCTCGCCAGGGGGGGGAAGGTTCACTGAAGCTTTCTTT.

This clonotype occurred once. The chain carries TRBV7-2 and TRBJ1-2, with D hard to call. Germline assignment: CDR1 SGHTA and CDR2 FQGNSA. The CDR3 is 16 amino acids. V lost 6 bases to trimming and J lost 0 bases, with 17 bases between them. The CDR3 DNA sequence: TGTGCCAGCAGTTTTACCCAGAGCCTGACTAACTATGGCTACACCTTC. It codes for CASSFTQSLTNYGYTF.

This chain joins TRBV4-2 and TRBJ2-2; D is possibly TRBD1 or TRBD2 (6 bases each). Germline loops: CDR1 LGHNA, CDR2 YNFKEQ. The CDR3 spans 16 residues. The germline V and J ends were trimmed by 3 bases and 4 bases, with 15 bases remaining between them. The CDR3 DNA is TGTGCCAGCAGCCAGGAGGGACACCAGATCACCGGGGAGCTGTTTTTT. It encodes CASSQEGHQITGELFF.

The CDR3 is CASSNTQGRDGYTF. CDR3 nucleotide sequence: TGCGCCAGCAGCAACACTCAGGGAAGGGATGGCTACACCTTC. The chain combines TRBV5-1 with TRBJ1-2; D possibly corresponds to TRBD1 (5 bases). The CDR3 sequence is 14 residues long. Germline lookup yields CDR1 SGHRS and CDR2 YFSETQ. V lost 4 bases to trimming and J lost 6 bases, with 16 bases between them.

This clonotype was counted between two and nine times. The genes are TRBV20-1 and TRBJ2-3; a possible D gene is TRBD2 (7 bases). Trimming removed 0 bases from V and 2 bases from J, with 15 bases in between. Germline assignment: CDR1 DFQATT and CDR2 SNEGSKA (reference sequence). The CDR3 loop spans 16 amino acids. CDR3 residues: CSARDPGGGHTDTQYF. The CDR3 coding sequence is TGCAGTGCTAGAGATCCGGGGGGCGGGCACACAGATACGCAGTATTTT.

In its sample, this clonotype was seen a few times. J is TRBJ1-5 and V is TRBV20-1; 10 positions match TRBD1. Germline values: CDR1 DFQATT, CDR2 SNEGSKA (reference sequence). With V trimmed by 6 bases and J by 3 bases, 8 bases remained unmatched. There are 15 residues in the CDR3. This CDR3 is CSARTGGAINQPQHF. The CDR3 nucleotides are TGCAGTGCGAGGACAGGGGGGGCTATCAATCAGCCCCAGCATTTT.

The chain is built from TRBV7-2 and TRBJ2-7, with TRBD1 matching 9 bases. CDR1 SGHTA and CDR2 FQGNSA come from the germline V gene. V shed 0 bases, J shed 3 bases, and the junction held 6 bases outside the gene matches. CDR3 length: 16 amino acids. CDR3: CASSLAGQGRLYEQYF. The CDR3 DNA is TGTGCCAGCAGCTTAGCGGGACAGGGACGTCTCTACGAGCAGTACTTC.

This clonotype appeared many times. The chain has TRBV5-4 and TRBJ2-7, with TRBD2 as a possible D gene (5 bases). There are 13 residues in the CDR3. Per germline, CDR1 SGHNT and CDR2 YYREEE (reference sequence). Trimming took 3 bases from V and 7 from J, leaving 14 bases between them. The CDR3 nucleotides read TGTGCCAGCAGCTGGACCGGCACGGGGGAGCAGTACTTC. This sequence encodes CASSWTGTGEQYF.

This clonotype was seen a handful of times. The chain carries TRBV6-1 and TRBJ2-1; tentatively, D is TRBD1 (9 bases). The CDR3 is 14 residues long. Germline CDR1 MNHNS, CDR2 SASEGT. Trimming took off 6 bases at V and 9 bases at J, with 18 bases between the two ends. The CDR3 DNA reads TGTGCCAGCAGGGGACAGGGACTAGGGGCTGAGCAGTTCTTC. Protein product: CASRGQGLGAEQFF.

J is TRBJ1-5 and V is TRBV4-1, with D perhaps TRBD1 (6 bases). Trimming stripped 3 bases from V and 4 bases from J, with 16 bases between. CDR1 is MGHRA, CDR2 YSYEKL, per germline. The CDR3 has 16 residues. CDR3 amino acids: CASSHFRGVRNQPQHF. The CDR3 region has the DNA TGCGCCAGCAGCCATTTTAGGGGGGTTCGGAATCAGCCCCAGCATTTT.

This clonotype was observed a handful of times. This rearrangement joins TRBV12-3 or TRBV12-4 to TRBJ2-7; D tentatively reads TRBD1 or TRBD2 (6 bases each). This CDR3 contains 14 residues. The V end was cut by 5 bases, the J end by 3 bases, with 14 bases between. The CDR3 sequence: CASSGGQLFYEQYF. For the CDR3, the DNA is TGTGCCAGCAGTGGGGGGCAACTCTTCTACGAGCAGTACTTC.

The chain couples TRBV3-1 to TRBJ1-2; 10 positions match TRBD1. CDR3 length: 14 amino acids. V lost 8 bases to trimming and J lost 1 base; unmatched junction nucleotides: 4. Germline V lookup: CDR1 LGHDT, CDR2 YNNKEL (reference sequence). The DNA for the CDR3 is TGTGCCAGCGGACGGACAGGGGGTAACTATGGCTACACCTTC. Protein sequence: CASGRTGGNYGYTF. Filled out from reference TRBV3-1 and TRBJ1-2, the complete variable domain reads DTAVSQTPKYLVTQMGNDKSIKCEQNLGHDTMYWYKQDSKKFLKIMFSYNNKELIINETVPNRFSPKSPDKAHLNLHINSLELGDSAVYFCASGRTGGNYGYTFGSGTRLTVV.

The sample holds a few counts of this clonotype. The J gene is TRBJ2-1, the V gene TRBV6-5; no clear D gene. The germline V gene encodes CDR1 MNHEY and CDR2 SVGAGI. This CDR3 comprises 11 residues. V lost 6 bases, J lost 7 bases, and 7 bases lay in between. CDR3 in DNA: TGTGCCAGCAGAAACGGGAATGAGCAGTTCTTC. This gives the protein CASRNGNEQFF.

The V gene is TRBV10-3, the J gene TRBJ1-3; a possible D gene is TRBD1 (5 bases). The V and J ends lost 11 bases and 3 bases respectively, with 14 bases between them. In germline, CDR1 is ENHRY, CDR2 SYGVKD. This CDR3 spans 13 amino acids. This CDR3 reads CACGGNGGNTIYF. The CDR3 DNA sequence: TGTGCCTGCGGGGGGAACGGTGGAAACACCATATATTTT.

This clonotype was counted a few times. The chain links TRBV10-3 to TRBJ1-3, with TRBD1 as a possible D gene (6 bases). V was pared by 5 bases and J by 4 bases, with 12 bases between. The CDR3 is 14 residues long. The germline V gene encodes CDR1 ENHRY and CDR2 SYGVKD. The CDR3 spells CAISRTQGGNTIYF. As DNA, the CDR3 is TGTGCCATCAGTCGAACCCAGGGGGGAAACACCATATATTTT.